A selection of T cell receptor beta chains follows, all from one sample in a study of T-cell reconstitution after alpha-beta-depleted transplantation in children. Via MiXCR, TCRdb re-called the PCR reads, giving one row per CDR3 protein. The repertoire holds about 870,000 distinct CDR3 sequences, with 16% as singletons. The sample consisted of PBMCs, mostly from graft donor cells, taken 360 days after TCRalphabeta/CD19-depleted stem cell transplant. Receptors were obtained from a male patient under 18 who had a stem cell transplant for acute lymphoblastic leukemia, so the T cells may come from the graft donor. CDR3s include the opening cysteine and the closing phenylalanine or tryptophan. The order of the fields is clone size, J gene, D gene, V gene, CDR3 DNA, CDR3 protein. A D gene is named only where the DNA matches it firmly. The listing skips clone size in some rows; elsewhere it reads once, few, many or a size class.

few	TRBJ1-1	.	TRBV4-1	TGCGCCAGCAGCCAAGTATCCGGTTTGGATTGGGGTGAAGCTTTCTTT	CASSQVSGLDWGEAFF
.	TRBJ2-2	.	TRBV29-1	TGCAGCGTTGTTCGGTCGAACACCGGGGAGCTGTTTTTT	CSVVRSNTGELFF
many	TRBJ2-1	TRBD2	TRBV28	TGTGCCAGCAGTTTCCTAGCGGGATGGGCTTACAATGAGCAGTTCTTC	CASSFLAGWAYNEQFF
.	TRBJ2-1	.	TRBV6-5	TGTGCCAGCAGACGTCCGGGACAAGCTTACAATGAGCAGTTCTTC	CASRRPGQAYNEQFF
few	TRBJ2-1	TRBD1	TRBV5-1	TGCGCCAGCAGCTTGGCCAGTACAGGGGATGAGCAGTTCTTC	CASSLASTGDEQFF
many	TRBJ2-7	.	TRBV29-1	TGCAGCGTTCAACCCGCGGACGGCGAGCAGTACTTC	CSVQPADGEQYF
.	TRBJ2-1	.	TRBV19	TGTGCCAGTAGTATTCATCGGAATGAGCAGTTCTTC	CASSIHRNEQFF
.	TRBJ1-2	TRBD1	TRBV20-1	TGCAGTGCTAGAGATTACTCAGGGGGGCCTGGCTACACCTTC	CSARDYSGGPGYTF
.	TRBJ2-7	TRBD1	TRBV28	TGTGCCAGCAGTTTCGGGGACAGTATACCTAACGAGCAGTACTTC	CASSFGDSIPNEQYF
.	TRBJ2-5	TRBD2	TRBV5-4	TGTGCCAGCAGCTCTGGGGGACTAGCGGGAGGACCGGGGGAGACCCAGTACTTC	CASSSGGLAGGPGETQYF
few	TRBJ1-1	.	TRBV29-1	TGCAGCGTTCGGTTGACAGGGAACACTGAAGCTTTCTTT	CSVRLTGNTEAFF
.	TRBJ1-1	.	TRBV10-1	TGCGCCAGCAGTGAGCTCCCTTCGACAGCTGCTTTCTTT	CASSELPSTAAFF
once	TRBJ2-1	.	TRBV16	TGTGCCAGCAGCCAATCGAGGCGGACGGATGAGCAGTTCTTC	CASSQSRRTDEQFF
many	TRBJ2-1	TRBD1	TRBV29-1	TGCAGCGTTGCGCCCCGGGACAGGGGTAACAATGAGCAGTTCTTC	CSVAPRDRGNNEQFF
.	TRBJ1-4	.	TRBV4-1	TGCGCCAGCAGCCGGGTTAACGAAAAACTGTTTTTT	CASSRVNEKLFF
.	TRBJ2-7	TRBD2	TRBV19	TGTGCCAGTAGTATGGGACTAGCGGCCTCCTACGAGCAGTACTTC	CASSMGLAASYEQYF
.	TRBJ1-1	TRBD1	TRBV6-1	TGTGCCAGCAGCTCCCCGGGACAGGGGGACACTGAAGCTTTCTTT	CASSSPGQGDTEAFF
.	TRBJ2-1	TRBD2	TRBV24-1	TGTGCCACCAGGCCAGCGGGAGGCGATGAGCAGTTCTTC	CATRPAGGDEQFF
.	TRBJ2-3	.	TRBV9	TGTGCCAGCAGCGTCGACGGTAGCACAGATACGCAGTATTTT	CASSVDGSTDTQYF
.	TRBJ2-1	.	TRBV3-1	TGTGCCAGCAGCCCGCTCAAGCGAGGTCACAATGAGCAGTTCTTC	CASSPLKRGHNEQFF
many	TRBJ2-1	TRBD2	TRBV24-1	TGTGCCACCAGTGATGAGCGGGAGAATGAGCAGTTCTTC	CATSDERENEQFF
.	TRBJ2-7	TRBD2	TRBV18	TGTGCCAGCTCACCACTGTCTAGCGGGACCAGCTCCTACGAGCAGTACTTC	CASSPLSSGTSSYEQYF
.	TRBJ2-3	TRBD2	TRBV5-1	TGCGCCAGCCGCTTTCAACTAGCGGGAGGTGGAGATACGCAGTATTTT	CASRFQLAGGGDTQYF
few	TRBJ2-1	TRBD2	TRBV5-1	TGCGCCAGCAGCCGCGTTGGACTAGCGGGAGACGATGAGCAGTTCTTC	CASSRVGLAGDDEQFF
.	TRBJ1-6	TRBD1	TRBV6-1	TGTGCCAGCAGTACCCTGCGGGACAGCATTTGGGTTTCACCCCTCCACTTT	CASSTLRDSIWVSPLHF
.	TRBJ2-3	.	TRBV5-1	TGCGCCAGCAGCCCTGGGTCCTACACAGATACGCAGTATTTT	CASSPGSYTDTQYF
few	TRBJ1-2	.	TRBV6-1	TGTGCCAGCAGTGACGCCCCCCTGAACCATGGCTACACCTTC	CASSDAPLNHGYTF
.	TRBJ2-7	.	TRBV4-1	TGCGCCAGCAGCCAAGTCGCAGGCATTACCTACGAGCAGTACTTC	CASSQVAGITYEQYF
.	TRBJ2-1	TRBD2	TRBV4-2	TGTGCCAGCAGCCAAGTTTACTTCCCGGGACTAGCGGGTCTTAATGAGCAGTTCTTC	CASSQVYFPGLAGLNEQFF
few	TRBJ2-3	.	TRBV5-6	TGTGCCAGCAGCTTGGCCGCGGGGAACACAGATACGCAGTATTTT	CASSLAAGNTDTQYF
few	TRBJ2-1	.	TRBV10-1	TGCGCCAGCAGTGAGCCCCACCCGATCGACAGGCCAGGCAATGAGCAGTTCTTC	CASSEPHPIDRPGNEQFF
many	TRBJ2-5	.	TRBV20-1	TGCAGTGTTCCATCTAGCCCACCTTGGGGGGAGACCCAGTACTTC	CSVPSSPPWGETQYF
few	TRBJ2-7	.	TRBV6-1	TGTGCCACCTACCTTCCGACAGGTACTAGGTACGAGCAGTACTTC	CATYLPTGTRYEQYF
once	TRBJ2-1	TRBD2	TRBV5-1	TGCGCCAGCAGCTTGGACCGGGGTAGGTCTAGCGGCTATTACAATGAGCAGTTCTTC	CASSLDRGRSSGYYNEQFF
.	TRBJ2-1	TRBD2	TRBV27	TGTGCCAGCAGTTTCCTGCTAGCGGGCAATGAGCAGTTCTTC	CASSFLLAGNEQFF
.	TRBJ1-5	.	TRBV4-1	TGCGCCAGCAGCCAAGCGGCGGGGGTCAATCAGCCCCAGCATTTT	CASSQAAGVNQPQHF
.	TRBJ2-7	TRBD1	TRBV4-1	TGCGCCAGCAGCCCCCCAGGCTTCGGACAGGGGGATTACGAGCAGTACTTC	CASSPPGFGQGDYEQYF
few	TRBJ1-5	.	TRBV5-1	TGCGCCAGCAGCTTGGATTGGGGCAATCAGCCCCAGCATTTT	CASSLDWGNQPQHF
.	TRBJ2-7	TRBD1	TRBV5-1	TGCGCCAGCAGCCGAGGACAGGGGGCCCTACGCCGAGGCTACGAGCAGTACTTC	CASSRGQGALRRGYEQYF
.	TRBJ1-2	.	TRBV12-3/TRBV12-4	TGTGCCAGCAGTTTCGGGCCCAGTCGGGGCTACACCTTC	CASSFGPSRGYTF
many	TRBJ2-3	TRBD2	TRBV7-2	TGTGCCAGCAGCGCCGGACTAGCAAACACAGATACGCAGTATTTT	CASSAGLANTDTQYF
few	TRBJ2-7	.	TRBV11-2	TGTGCCAGCAGCCCCCTACGGAACAGGGCGGATGCCTACGAGCAGTACTTC	CASSPLRNRADAYEQYF
.	TRBJ2-5	.	TRBV27	TGTGCCAGCAGTTTAGATCTAGCCCAGGAGACCCAGTACTTC	CASSLDLAQETQYF
.	TRBJ2-3	TRBD2	TRBV2	TGTGCCAGCAGTGAAGGAGCGGGAGCAACAGATACGCAGTATTTT	CASSEGAGATDTQYF
.	TRBJ2-5	TRBD2	TRBV4-1	TGCGCCAGCAGCCAAGAGGAGCGGGAGGCCCCCCAGACCCAGTACTTC	CASSQEEREAPQTQYF
few	TRBJ1-5	.	TRBV7-2	TGTGCCAGCAGCTTACGGAGCCAGGGAGGAGGGCAGCCCCAGCATTTT	CASSLRSQGGGQPQHF
.	TRBJ2-5	.	TRBV15	TGTGCCACCAGCAGAGACGACAGCTTCGGGGAGACCCAGTACTTC	CATSRDDSFGETQYF
.	TRBJ1-5	.	TRBV12-3/TRBV12-4	TGTGCCAGCAGTTTGAACACCAGGTTGAATCAGCCCCAGCATTTT	CASSLNTRLNQPQHF
once	TRBJ2-7	TRBD2	TRBV12-5	TGTGCTAGTGGTTTGCCAACTAGCGGAATCTCCTACGAGCAGTACTTC	CASGLPTSGISYEQYF
.	TRBJ1-5	.	TRBV21-1	TGTGCCAGCAGCATTTCTCTACAGGGGAGCAATCAGCCCCAGCATTTT	CASSISLQGSNQPQHF
.	TRBJ2-2	TRBD1	TRBV29-1	TGCAGCGTTGTTCAGGGGGCAGGCACCGGGGAGCTGTTTTTT	CSVVQGAGTGELFF
.	TRBJ2-1	TRBD2	TRBV7-8	TGTGCCAGCAGCCCGCTCGGGGCGGGAGGCATAGCGTCCTACAATGAGCAGTTCTTC	CASSPLGAGGIASYNEQFF
few	TRBJ2-1	TRBD2	TRBV18	TGTGCCAGCTCAACATTGAGCGGGAAGAACCCAAGCTCCTACAATGAGCAGTTCTTC	CASSTLSGKNPSSYNEQFF
.	TRBJ1-2	.	TRBV29-1	TGCAGCGTTCTAGGCGGAGACTATGGCTACACCTTC	CSVLGGDYGYTF